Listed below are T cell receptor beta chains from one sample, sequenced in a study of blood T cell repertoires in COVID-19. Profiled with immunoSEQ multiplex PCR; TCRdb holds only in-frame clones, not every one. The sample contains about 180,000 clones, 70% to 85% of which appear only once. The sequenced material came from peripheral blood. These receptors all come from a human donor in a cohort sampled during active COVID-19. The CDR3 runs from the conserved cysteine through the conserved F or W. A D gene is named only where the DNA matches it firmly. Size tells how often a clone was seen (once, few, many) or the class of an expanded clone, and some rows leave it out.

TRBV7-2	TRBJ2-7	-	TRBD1	CASSRGTGGEQYF	TGTGCCAGCAGCAGGGGGACAGGGGGCGAGCAGTACTTC
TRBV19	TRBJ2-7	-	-	CATQAGFSYEQYF	TGTGCCACCCAAGCAGGGTTTTCCTACGAGCAGTACTTC
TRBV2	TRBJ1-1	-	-	CASKEGGGGPEAFF	TGTGCCAGCAAAGAAGGGGGAGGGGGGCCTGAAGCTTTCTTT
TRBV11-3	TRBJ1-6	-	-	CASSLNRDSPLHF	TGTGCCAGCAGCTTAAACAGGGATTCACCCCTCCACTTT
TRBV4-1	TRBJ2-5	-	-	CASSPRARDNKETQYF	TGCGCCAGCAGCCCTAGAGCCCGGGATAACAAAGAGACCCAGTACTTC
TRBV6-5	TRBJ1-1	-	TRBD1	CATMDRGYTEAFF	TGTGCCACCATGGACAGGGGATACACTGAAGCTTTCTTT
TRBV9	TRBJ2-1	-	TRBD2	CASTYYGGATTAEQFF	TGTGCCAGCACCTACTACGGGGGGGCGACGACGGCTGAGCAGTTCTTC
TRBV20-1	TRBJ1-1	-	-	CSARDLEAFF	TGCAGTGCTAGAGATTTAGAAGCTTTCTTT
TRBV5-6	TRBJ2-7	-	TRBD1	CASSLGGQPGREQYF	TGTGCCAGCAGCTTGGGGGGACAGCCGGGCCGCGAGCAGTACTTC
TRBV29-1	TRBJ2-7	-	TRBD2	CSVVFASGSYEQYF	TGCAGCGTTGTATTCGCTAGCGGATCCTACGAGCAGTACTTC
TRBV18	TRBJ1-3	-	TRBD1	CASSPSRGRVNTIYF	TGTGCCAGCTCACCGAGTAGGGGGCGCGTAAACACCATATATTTT
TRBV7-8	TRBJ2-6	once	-	CASSLGLTQVLTF	TGTGCCAGCAGCTTAGGACTGACTCAAGTCCTGACTTTC
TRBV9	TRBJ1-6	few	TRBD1	CASSVGRGGGNSPLHF	TGTGCCAGCAGCGTAGGAAGAGGGGGCGGTAATTCACCCCTCCACTTT
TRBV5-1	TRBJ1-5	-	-	CASSLDGSPDQPQHF	TGCGCCAGCAGCTTGGATGGGAGTCCCGATCAGCCCCAGCATTTT
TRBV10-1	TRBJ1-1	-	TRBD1	CASSQTSRGRAFF	TGCGCCAGCAGCCAAACTTCCAGGGGGAGAGCTTTCTTT
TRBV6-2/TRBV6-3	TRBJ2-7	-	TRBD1	CASSKTGTGFEQYF	TGTGCCAGCAGTAAGACCGGGACAGGGTTCGAGCAGTACTTC
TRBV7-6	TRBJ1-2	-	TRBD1	CASSSGQGENYGYTF	TGTGCCAGCAGCTCGGGACAGGGCGAAAACTATGGCTACACCTTC
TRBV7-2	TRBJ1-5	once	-	CASSLGGPHQPQHF	TGTGCCAGCAGCTTGGGAGGGCCCCATCAGCCCCAGCATTTT
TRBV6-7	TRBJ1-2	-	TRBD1	CASSPDRGYGYTF	TGTGCCAGCAGTCCGGACAGGGGCTATGGCTACACCTTC
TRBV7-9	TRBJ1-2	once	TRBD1	CASSYDRGGYTF	TGTGCCAGCAGCTACGACAGGGGAGGCTACACCTTC
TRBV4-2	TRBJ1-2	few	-	CASSQDPTGMMANYGYTF	TGTGCCAGCAGCCAAGATCCCACAGGGATGATGGCTAACTATGGCTACACCTTC
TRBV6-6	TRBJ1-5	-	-	CASAPPANQPQHF	TGTGCCAGCGCCCCCCCCGCGAATCAGCCCCAGCATTTT
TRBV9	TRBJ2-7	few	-	CASSGPGYEQYF	TGTGCCAGCAGCGGACCAGGGTACGAGCAGTACTTC
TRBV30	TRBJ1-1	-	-	CAWSQGMNTEAFF	TGTGCCTGGAGTCAGGGGATGAACACTGAAGCTTTCTTT
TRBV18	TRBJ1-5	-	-	CASSPPGRPFQPQHF	TGTGCCAGCTCACCACCAGGGAGGCCTTTCCAGCCCCAGCATTTT
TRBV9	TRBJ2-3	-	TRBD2	CASSRTSGGTDTQYF	TGTGCCAGCAGCCGAACTAGCGGGGGCACAGATACGCAGTATTTT